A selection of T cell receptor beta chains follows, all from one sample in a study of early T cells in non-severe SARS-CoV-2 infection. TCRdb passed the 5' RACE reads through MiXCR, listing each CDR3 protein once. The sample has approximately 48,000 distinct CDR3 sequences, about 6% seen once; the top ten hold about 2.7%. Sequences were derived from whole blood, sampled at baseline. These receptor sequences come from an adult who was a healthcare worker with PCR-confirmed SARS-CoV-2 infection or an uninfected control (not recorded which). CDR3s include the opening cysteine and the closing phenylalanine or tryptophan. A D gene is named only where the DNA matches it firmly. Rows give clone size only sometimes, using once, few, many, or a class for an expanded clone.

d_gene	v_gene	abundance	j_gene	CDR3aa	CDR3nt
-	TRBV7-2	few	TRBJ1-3	CASSQRTDGNTIYF	TGTGCCAGCAGCCAACGGACGGACGGGAACACCATATATTTT
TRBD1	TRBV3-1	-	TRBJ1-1	CASSQGTGPEAFF	TGTGCCAGCAGCCAAGGGACAGGGCCTGAAGCTTTCTTT
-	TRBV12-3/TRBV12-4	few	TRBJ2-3	CASGLRSTDTQYF	TGTGCCAGCGGCCTTCGTAGCACAGATACGCAGTATTTT
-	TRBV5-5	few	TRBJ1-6	CASSLVGPPSTRSPLHF	TGTGCCAGCAGCTTGGTGGGGCCCCCGTCGACACGTTCACCCCTCCACTTT
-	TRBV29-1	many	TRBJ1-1	CSVGGRNTEAFF	TGCAGCGTTGGCGGGCGGAACACTGAAGCTTTCTTT
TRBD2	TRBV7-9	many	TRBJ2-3	CASSSGLAEITQYF	TGTGCCAGCAGCTCGGGACTAGCCGAAATTACGCAGTATTTT
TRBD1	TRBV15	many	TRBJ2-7	CATSTRATGSEQYF	TGTGCCACCAGCACCCGAGCGACAGGGTCCGAGCAGTACTTC
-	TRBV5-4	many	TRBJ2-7	CASSLAQLGEQYF	TGTGCCAGCAGCTTGGCGCAGCTCGGGGAGCAGTACTTC
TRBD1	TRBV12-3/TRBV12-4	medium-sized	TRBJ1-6	CASSRTGTGSSYNSPLHF	TGTGCCAGCAGTAGAACCGGGACAGGAAGCTCCTATAATTCACCCCTCCACTTT
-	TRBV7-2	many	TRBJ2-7	CASSLMSGRGHEQYF	TGTGCCAGCAGCTTAATGTCCGGCAGGGGCCACGAGCAGTACTTC
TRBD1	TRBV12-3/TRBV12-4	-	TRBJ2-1	CASSFWTGGLFF	TGTGCCAGCAGTTTCTGGACAGGGGGCCTGTTCTTC
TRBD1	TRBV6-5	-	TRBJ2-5	CASSYSGTGLETQYF	TGTGCCAGCAGTTACTCCGGGACAGGCCTTGAGACCCAGTACTTC
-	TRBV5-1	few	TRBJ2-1	CASSFGGEYNEQFF	TGCGCCAGCAGCTTTGGCGGGGAGTACAATGAGCAGTTCTTC
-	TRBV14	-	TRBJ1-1	CASSQDIRRKGPFF	TGTGCCAGCAGCCAAGATATCAGACGGAAGGGACCCTTCTTT
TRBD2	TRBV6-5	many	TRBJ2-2	CASSFVAGGPTGELFF	TGTGCCAGCAGTTTCGTCGCGGGGGGGCCCACCGGGGAGCTGTTTTTT
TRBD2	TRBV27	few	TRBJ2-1	CANTPGLAGNEQFF	TGTGCCAACACCCCGGGACTAGCGGGGAATGAGCAGTTCTTC
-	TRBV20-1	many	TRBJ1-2	CSARASGRGGSGYTF	TGCAGTGCTAGAGCTTCGGGGCGAGGTGGCTCTGGCTACACCTTC
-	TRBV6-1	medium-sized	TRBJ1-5	CASTGTENQPQHF	TGTGCCAGCACCGGGACGGAGAATCAGCCCCAGCATTTT
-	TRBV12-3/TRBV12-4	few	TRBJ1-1	CASSPSTVNTEAFF	TGTGCCAGCAGTCCCTCGACGGTGAACACTGAAGCTTTCTTT
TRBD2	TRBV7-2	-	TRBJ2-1	CASSVIPSGGAGEQFF	TGTGCCAGCAGCGTCATCCCTAGCGGGGGGGCCGGTGAGCAGTTCTTC
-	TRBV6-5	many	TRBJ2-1	CASSYGPATEQFF	TGTGCCAGCAGTTACGGGCCGGCAACTGAGCAGTTCTTC
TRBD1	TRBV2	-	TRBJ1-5	CASSEQARGRGKPQHF	TGTGCCAGCAGTGAACAGGCCAGGGGGCGTGGGAAGCCCCAGCATTTT
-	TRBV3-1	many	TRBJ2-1	CASSHRRGQNNEQFF	TGTGCCAGCAGCCACAGGCGGGGGCAGAACAATGAGCAGTTCTTC
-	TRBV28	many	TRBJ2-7	CASSLGVYEQYF	TGTGCCAGCAGCCTTGGGGTCTACGAGCAGTACTTC
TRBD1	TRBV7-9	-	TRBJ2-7	CASSPTGDEQYF	TGTGCCAGCAGCCCCACAGGGGACGAGCAGTACTTC
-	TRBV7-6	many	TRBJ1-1	CASTHGGGTEAFF	TGTGCCAGCACCCACGGGGGGGGCACTGAAGCTTTCTTT
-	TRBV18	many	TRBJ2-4	CASSRVARLGTEAKNIQYF	TGTGCCAGCTCACGGGTGGCGAGACTGGGGACCGAAGCCAAAAACATTCAGTACTTC
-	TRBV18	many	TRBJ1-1	CASSGGMNTEAFF	TGTGCCAGCTCAGGGGGAATGAACACTGAAGCTTTCTTT
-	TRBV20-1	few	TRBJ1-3	CSARDGLRGTGNTIYF	TGCAGTGCTAGAGACGGTTTACGGGGAACTGGAAACACCATATATTTT
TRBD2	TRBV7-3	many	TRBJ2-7	CASSVASGGLSYEQYF	TGTGCCAGCAGCGTCGCTAGCGGGGGGCTTTCCTACGAGCAGTACTTC
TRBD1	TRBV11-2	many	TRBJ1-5	CASSPGTGNQPQHF	TGTGCCAGCAGCCCAGGGACAGGGAATCAGCCCCAGCATTTT
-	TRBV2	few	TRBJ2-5	CASSPASQAQETQYF	TGTGCCAGCAGTCCTGCGTCCCAGGCCCAAGAGACCCAGTACTTC
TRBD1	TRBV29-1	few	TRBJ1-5	CSVEETGLSNQPQHF	TGCAGCGTTGAAGAGACAGGGTTGAGCAATCAGCCCCAGCATTTT
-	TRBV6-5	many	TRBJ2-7	CASSRRPSSYEQYF	TGTGCCAGCAGTCGCCGACCGAGCTCCTACGAGCAGTACTTC
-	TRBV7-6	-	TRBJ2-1	CASSLHNEQFF	TGTGCCAGCAGCTTACACAATGAGCAGTTCTTC
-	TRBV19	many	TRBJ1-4	CASRLWADLNEKLFF	TGTGCCAGTAGACTTTGGGCGGACCTAAATGAAAAACTGTTTTTT
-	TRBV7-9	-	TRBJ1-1	CASSSAGRAADTEAFF	TGTGCCAGCAGCTCCGCAGGGAGGGCGGCGGACACTGAAGCTTTCTTT
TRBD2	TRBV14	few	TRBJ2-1	CASSQYRGGYNEQFF	TGTGCCAGCAGCCAATACCGGGGGGGGTACAATGAGCAGTTCTTC
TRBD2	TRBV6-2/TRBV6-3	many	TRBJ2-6	CASSPGGTGANVLTF	TGTGCCAGCAGTCCGGGGGGGACTGGGGCCAACGTCCTGACTTTC
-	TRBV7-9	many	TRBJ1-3	CASSQESGNTIYF	TGTGCCAGCAGTCAGGAATCCGGAAACACCATATATTTT